Described below is a single T cell receptor (beta chain) sequence and its context. Its specificity is unknown. Trimming left V 7 bases short and J 0 bases short, with 13 bases between. CDR1 and CDR2 (germline): SQVTM, ANQGSEA. The CDR3 has 14 amino acids. The data derive from a study of T cell responses to AZD1222 COVID-19 vaccine. General study points: Scientists sampled the repertoires only once the peak T cell response had passed. Donors were largely white British and mainly female; clonal diversity was possibly underestimated.

Clones were sequenced by immunoSEQ multiplex PCR, and TCRdb holds only the in-frame ones, with some missing. Here the sample spans fewer than 130,000 clones, roughly 90% being singletons. The gene calls are TRBV29-1 and TRBJ1-3; D remains unclear. The receptor's source is an adult in good health. Sequencing used peripheral blood, obtained on day 0 of AZD1222 vaccination. The CDR3 loop is CSGKKGVSGNTIYF. CDR3 nucleotides: TGCAGCGGAAAAAAGGGAGTCTCTGGAAACACCATATATTTT.